This T cell receptor (beta chain) was obtained from a study of shared T cell receptors in the human thymus. Per the germline V gene, CDR1 is MNHEY and CDR2 is SMNVEV (reference sequence). V lost 6 bases to trimming and J lost 1 base, with 15 bases between them. The CDR3 loop spans 15 amino acids. Profiling relied on immunoSEQ multiplex PCR, and the TCRdb table lists in-frame clones only, not all of them. The data contain approximately 580,000 clones, approximately 80% of them singletons. These data were also reused for a study on human thymus T cells. In that study: Highly overlapping thymic repertoires among unrelated individuals were reported in related research.

Sample: thymocytes. The TCR comes from a boy less than two years old with a congenital heart defect. The gene calls are TRBV27 and TRBJ2-5, with a weak D call TRBD1 (5 bases). The DNA of the CDR3 is TGTGCCAGCAGATCGACAGACGACGGCCAAGAGACCCAGTACTTC. This translates into CASRSTDDGQETQYF.